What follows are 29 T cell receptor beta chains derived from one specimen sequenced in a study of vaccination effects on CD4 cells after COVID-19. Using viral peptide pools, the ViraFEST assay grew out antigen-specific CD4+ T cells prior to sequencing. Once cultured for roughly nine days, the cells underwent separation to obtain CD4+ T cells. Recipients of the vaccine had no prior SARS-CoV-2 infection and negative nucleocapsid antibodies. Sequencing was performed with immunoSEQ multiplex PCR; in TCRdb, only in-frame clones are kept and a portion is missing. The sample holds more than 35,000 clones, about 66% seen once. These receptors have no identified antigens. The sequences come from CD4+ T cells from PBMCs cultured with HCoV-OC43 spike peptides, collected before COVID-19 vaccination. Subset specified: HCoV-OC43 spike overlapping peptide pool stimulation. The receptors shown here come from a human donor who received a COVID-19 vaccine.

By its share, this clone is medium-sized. The CDR3 here is CSVVGVGTDTQYF. As DNA, the CDR3 is TGCAGCGTTGTGGGCGTAGGCACAGATACGCAGTATTTT. This chain connects TRBV29-1 to TRBJ2-3; the D is unclear. This CDR3 is 13 amino acids long. V lost 4 bases and J lost 1, with 9 bases in between. In germline, CDR1 is SQVTM, CDR2 ANQGSEA.

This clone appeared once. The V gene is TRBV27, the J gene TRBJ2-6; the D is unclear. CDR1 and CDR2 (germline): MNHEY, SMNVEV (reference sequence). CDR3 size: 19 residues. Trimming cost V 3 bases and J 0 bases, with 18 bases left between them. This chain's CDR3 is CASSFPRSIGFSGANVLTF. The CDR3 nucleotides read TGTGCCAGCAGTTTCCCCCGCAGTATCGGATTCTCTGGGGCCAACGTCCTGACTTTC.

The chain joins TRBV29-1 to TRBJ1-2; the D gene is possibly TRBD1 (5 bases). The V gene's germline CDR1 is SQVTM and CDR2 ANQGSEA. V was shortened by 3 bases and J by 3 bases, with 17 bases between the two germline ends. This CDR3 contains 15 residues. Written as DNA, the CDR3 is TGCAGCGTTGAGACCTGGGACCCGGGCTACTATGGCTACACCTTC. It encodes CSVETWDPGYYGYTF.

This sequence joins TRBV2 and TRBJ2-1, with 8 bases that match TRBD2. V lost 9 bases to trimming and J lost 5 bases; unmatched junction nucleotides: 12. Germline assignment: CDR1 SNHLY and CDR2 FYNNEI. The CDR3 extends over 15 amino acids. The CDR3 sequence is CASVPGPGLDNEQFF. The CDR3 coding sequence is TGTGCCAGTGTCCCAGGCCCGGGACTAGACAATGAGCAGTTCTTC.

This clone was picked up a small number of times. The CDR3 sequence: CAIRIQGVNSDTQYF. The CDR3, as DNA: TGTGCCATCAGGATACAGGGGGTAAATTCAGATACGCAGTATTTT. V gene TRBV10-3 combines with J gene TRBJ2-3; 8 bases are shared with TRBD1. CDR3 length: 15 residues. CDR1 is ENHRY and CDR2 is SYGVKD in the germline V gene. Trimming took 6 bases from V and 4 from J; bases not matched to a gene: 9.

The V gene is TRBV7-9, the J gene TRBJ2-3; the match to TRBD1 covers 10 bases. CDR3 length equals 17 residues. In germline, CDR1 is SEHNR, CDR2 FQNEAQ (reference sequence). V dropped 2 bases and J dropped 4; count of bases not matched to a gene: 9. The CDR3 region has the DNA TGTGCCAGCAGCTTATTCCACAGGACAGGGGGTGCAGATACGCAGTATTTT. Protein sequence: CASSLFHRTGGADTQYF.

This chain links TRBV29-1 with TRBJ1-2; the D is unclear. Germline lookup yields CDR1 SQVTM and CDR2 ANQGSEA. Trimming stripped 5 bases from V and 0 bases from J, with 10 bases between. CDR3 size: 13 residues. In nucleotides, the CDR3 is TGCAGCGTTCGGGAACGAGCTAACTATGGCTACACCTTC. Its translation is CSVRERANYGYTF.

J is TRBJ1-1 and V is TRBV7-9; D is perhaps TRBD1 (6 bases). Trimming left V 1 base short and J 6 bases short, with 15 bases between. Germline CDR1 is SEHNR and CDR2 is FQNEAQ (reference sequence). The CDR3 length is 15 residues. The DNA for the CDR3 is TGTGCCAGCAGCTTAGGAGAACAGGGTAAGCCTGAAGCTTTCTTT. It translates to CASSLGEQGKPEAFF. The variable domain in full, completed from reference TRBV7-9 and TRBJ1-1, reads DTGVSQNPRHKITKRGQNVTFRCDPISEHNRLYWYRQTLGQGPEFLTYFQNEAQLEKSRLLSDRFSAERPKGSFSTLEIQRTEQGDSAMYLCASSLGEQGKPEAFFGQGTRLTVV.

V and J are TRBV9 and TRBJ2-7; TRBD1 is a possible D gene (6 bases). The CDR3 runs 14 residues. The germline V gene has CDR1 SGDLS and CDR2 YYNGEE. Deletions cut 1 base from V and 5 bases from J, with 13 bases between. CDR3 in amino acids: CASSVTLEGDEQYF. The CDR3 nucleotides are TGTGCCAGCAGCGTAACCCTAGAGGGGGACGAGCAGTACTTC. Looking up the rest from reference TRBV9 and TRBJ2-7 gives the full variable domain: DSGVTQTPKHLITATGQRVTLRCSPRSGDLSVYWYQQSLDQGLQFLIQYYNGEERAKGNILERFSAQQFPDLHSELNLSSLELGDSALYFCASSVTLEGDEQYFGPGTRLTVT.

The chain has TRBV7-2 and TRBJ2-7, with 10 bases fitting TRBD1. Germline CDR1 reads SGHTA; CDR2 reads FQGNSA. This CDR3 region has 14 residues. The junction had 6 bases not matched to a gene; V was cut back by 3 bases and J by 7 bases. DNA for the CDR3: TGTGCCAGCAGCTTGAGACAGGGGGCGCAAGAGCAGTACTTC. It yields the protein CASSLRQGAQEQYF.

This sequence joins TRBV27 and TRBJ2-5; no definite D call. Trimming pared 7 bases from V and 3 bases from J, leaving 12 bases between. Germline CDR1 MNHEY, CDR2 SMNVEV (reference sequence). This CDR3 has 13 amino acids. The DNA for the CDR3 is TGTGCCAGCATCCCTGTGGATAAAGAGACCCAGTACTTC. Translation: CASIPVDKETQYF.

This CDR3 reads CASRKAGKNEKLFF. The CDR3 nucleotides are TGTGCCAGCAGGAAGGCGGGGAAGAATGAAAAACTGTTTTTT. The rearrangement joins TRBV13 to TRBJ1-4; D is unresolved. Trimming stripped 6 bases from V and 5 bases from J, with 13 bases between. The CDR3 covers 14 residues. CDR1 and CDR2 (germline): PRHDT, FYEKMQ (reference sequence).

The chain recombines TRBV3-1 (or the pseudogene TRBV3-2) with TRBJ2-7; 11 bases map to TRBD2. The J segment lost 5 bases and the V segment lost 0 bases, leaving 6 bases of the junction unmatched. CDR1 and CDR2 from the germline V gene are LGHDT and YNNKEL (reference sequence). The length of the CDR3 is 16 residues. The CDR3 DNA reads TGTGCCAGCAGCCAAGATGTTACTAGCGGGGGCGACGAGCAGTACTTC. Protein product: CASSQDVTSGGDEQYF.

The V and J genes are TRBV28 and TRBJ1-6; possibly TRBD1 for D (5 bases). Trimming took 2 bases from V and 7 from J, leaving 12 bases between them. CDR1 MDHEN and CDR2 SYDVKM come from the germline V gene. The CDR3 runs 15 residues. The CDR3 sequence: CASSLMVGANSPLHF. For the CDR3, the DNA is TGTGCCAGCAGTTTAATGGTAGGGGCAAATTCACCCCTCCACTTT.

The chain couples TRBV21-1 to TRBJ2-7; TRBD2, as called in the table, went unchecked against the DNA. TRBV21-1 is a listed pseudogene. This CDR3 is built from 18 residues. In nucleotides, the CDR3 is TGTGCCAGCAGCGAAGTACTGGGACTAGCGGGGAGCTCCTACGAGCAGTACTTC. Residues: CASSEVLGLAGSSYEQYF.

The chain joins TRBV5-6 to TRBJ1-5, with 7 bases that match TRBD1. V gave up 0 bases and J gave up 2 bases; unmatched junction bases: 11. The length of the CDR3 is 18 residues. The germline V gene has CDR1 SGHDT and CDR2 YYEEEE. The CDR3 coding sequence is TGTGCCAGCAGCTTGGCCGGGGCAGGGGGTTTTCGCAATCAGCCCCAGCATTTT. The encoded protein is CASSLAGAGGFRNQPQHF.

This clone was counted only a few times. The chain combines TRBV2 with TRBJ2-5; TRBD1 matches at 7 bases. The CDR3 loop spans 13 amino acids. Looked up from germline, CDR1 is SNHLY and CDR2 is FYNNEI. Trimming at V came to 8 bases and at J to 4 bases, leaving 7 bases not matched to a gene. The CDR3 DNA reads TGTGCCAGCGGAACAGGGGTCTCAGAGACCCAGTACTTC. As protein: CASGTGVSETQYF.

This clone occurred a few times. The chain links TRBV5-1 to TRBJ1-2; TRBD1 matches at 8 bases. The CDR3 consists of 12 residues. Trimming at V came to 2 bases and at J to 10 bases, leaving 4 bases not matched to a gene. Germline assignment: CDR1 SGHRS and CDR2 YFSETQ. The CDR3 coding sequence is TGCGCCAGCAGCTTCGGGACAGGAGACTACACCTTC. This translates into CASSFGTGDYTF.

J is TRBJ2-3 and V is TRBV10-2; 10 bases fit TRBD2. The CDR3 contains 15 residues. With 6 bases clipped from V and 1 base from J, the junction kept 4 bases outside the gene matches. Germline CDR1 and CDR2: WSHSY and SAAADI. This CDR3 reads CASRPGLAGTDTQYF. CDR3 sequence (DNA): TGCGCCAGCAGACCCGGACTAGCGGGCACAGATACGCAGTATTTT.

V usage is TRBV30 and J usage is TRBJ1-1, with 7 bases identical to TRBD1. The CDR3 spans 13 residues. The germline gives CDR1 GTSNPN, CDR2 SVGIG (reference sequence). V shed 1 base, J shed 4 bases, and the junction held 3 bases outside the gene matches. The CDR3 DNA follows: TGTGCCTGGAGTGCCCAGGGGGGCACTGAAGCTTTCTTT. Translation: CAWSAQGGTEAFF.

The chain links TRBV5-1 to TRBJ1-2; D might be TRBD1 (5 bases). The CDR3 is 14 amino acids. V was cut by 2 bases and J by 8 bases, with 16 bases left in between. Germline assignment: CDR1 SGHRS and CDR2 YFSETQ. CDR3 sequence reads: CASSFGQGSGGYTF. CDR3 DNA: TGCGCCAGCAGCTTTGGCCAGGGAAGCGGGGGCTACACCTTC.

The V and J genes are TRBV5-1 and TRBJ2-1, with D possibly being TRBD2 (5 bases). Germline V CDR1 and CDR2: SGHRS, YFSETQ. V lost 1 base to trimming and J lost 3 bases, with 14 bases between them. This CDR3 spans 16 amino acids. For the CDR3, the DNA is TGCGCCAGCAGCTTGTTGGGCTCCGGGGTCTACAATGAGCAGTTCTTC. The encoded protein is CASSLLGSGVYNEQFF. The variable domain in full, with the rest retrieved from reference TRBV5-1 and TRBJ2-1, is KAGVTQTPRYLIKTRGQQVTLSCSPISGHRSVSWYQQTPGQGLQFLFEYFSETQRNKGNFPGRFSGRQFSNSRSEMNVSTLELGDSALYLCASSLLGSGVYNEQFFGPGTRLTVL.

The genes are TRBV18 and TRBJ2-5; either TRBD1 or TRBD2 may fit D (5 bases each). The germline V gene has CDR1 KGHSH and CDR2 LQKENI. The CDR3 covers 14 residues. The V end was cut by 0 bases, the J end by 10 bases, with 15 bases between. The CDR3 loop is CASSPPRPERGQYF. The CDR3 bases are TGTGCCAGCTCACCACCACGACCCGAGAGGGGCCAGTACTTC. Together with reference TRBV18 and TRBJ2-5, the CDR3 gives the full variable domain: NAGVMQNPRHLVRRRGQEARLRCSPMKGHSHVYWYRQLPEEGLKFMVYLQKENIIDESGMPKERFSAEFPKEGPSILRIQQVVRGDSAAYFCASSPPRPERGQYFGPGTRLLVL.

The CDR3 spells CSVGSGGNYGELFF. CDR3 bases: TGCAGCGTTGGTAGCGGGGGCAACTACGGGGAGCTGTTTTTT. The V and J genes are TRBV29-1 and TRBJ2-2, with 9 positions matching TRBD2. CDR3 size: 14 residues. V lost 4 bases, J lost 7 bases, and 7 bases stayed unmatched. Germline-derived CDR1 and CDR2 are SQVTM and ANQGSEA.

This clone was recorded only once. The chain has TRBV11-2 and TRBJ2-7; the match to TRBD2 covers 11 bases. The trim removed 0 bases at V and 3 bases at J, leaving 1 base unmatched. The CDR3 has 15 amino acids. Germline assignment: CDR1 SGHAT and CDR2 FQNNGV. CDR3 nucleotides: TGTGCCAGCAGCTTAGAGCTAGCGGGGGGCTACGAGCAGTACTTC. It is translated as CASSLELAGGYEQYF.

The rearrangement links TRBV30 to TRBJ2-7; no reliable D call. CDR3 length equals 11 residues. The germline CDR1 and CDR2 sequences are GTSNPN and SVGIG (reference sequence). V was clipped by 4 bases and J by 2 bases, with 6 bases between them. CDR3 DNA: TGTGCCTGGACGGAAGCCTACGAGCAGTACTTC. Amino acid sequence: CAWTEAYEQYF.

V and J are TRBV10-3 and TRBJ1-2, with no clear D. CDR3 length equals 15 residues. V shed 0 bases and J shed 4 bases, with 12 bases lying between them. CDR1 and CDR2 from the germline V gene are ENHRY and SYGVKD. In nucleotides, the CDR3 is TGTGCCATCAGTGAGTCCGAGACCGTTACCTATGGCTACACCTTC. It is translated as CAISESETVTYGYTF.

DNA of the CDR3: TGTGCCAGCAGCTTGTTGAGTACAGGGGGGTATCAGCCCCAGCATTTT. Translation: CASSLLSTGGYQPQHF. The rearrangement links TRBV5-5 to TRBJ1-5; the match to TRBD1 covers 8 bases. The CDR3 length is 16 residues. Germline loops: CDR1 SGHKS, CDR2 YYEKEE (reference sequence). V shed 1 base, J shed 5 bases, and the junction held 8 bases outside the gene matches.

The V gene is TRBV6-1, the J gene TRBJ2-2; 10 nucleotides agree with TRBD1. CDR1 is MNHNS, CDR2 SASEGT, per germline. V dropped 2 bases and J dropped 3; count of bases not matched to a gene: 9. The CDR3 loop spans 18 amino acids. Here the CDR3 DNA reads TGTGCCAGCAGTGAAAAACAAACGGACAGGGGGTACACCGGGGAGCTGTTTTTT. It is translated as CASSEKQTDRGYTGELFF.